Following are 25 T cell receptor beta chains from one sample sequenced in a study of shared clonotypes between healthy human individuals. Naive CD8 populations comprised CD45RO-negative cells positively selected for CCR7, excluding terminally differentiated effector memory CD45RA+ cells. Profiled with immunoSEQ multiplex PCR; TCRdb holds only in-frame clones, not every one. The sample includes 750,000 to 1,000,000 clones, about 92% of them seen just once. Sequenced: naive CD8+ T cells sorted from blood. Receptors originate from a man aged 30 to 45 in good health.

CDR3: CASSLGPEQFF. Here the CDR3 DNA reads TGTGCCAGCAGCCTGGGACCTGAGCAGTTCTTC. The V call is TRBV11-3, the J call TRBJ2-1; D may be TRBD1 or TRBD2 (5 bases each). CDR1 is SGHNT and CDR2 is YENEEA in the germline V gene. Trimming pared 5 bases from V and 9 bases from J, leaving 8 bases between. The CDR3 has 11 amino acids.

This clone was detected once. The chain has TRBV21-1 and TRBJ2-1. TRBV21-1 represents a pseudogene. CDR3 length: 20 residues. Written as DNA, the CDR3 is TGTGCCAGCAGCAAAGGACCTGAAGCCCGGGGCTCTTGCAAAATCAATGAGCAGTTCTTC. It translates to CASSKGPEARGSCKINEQFF.

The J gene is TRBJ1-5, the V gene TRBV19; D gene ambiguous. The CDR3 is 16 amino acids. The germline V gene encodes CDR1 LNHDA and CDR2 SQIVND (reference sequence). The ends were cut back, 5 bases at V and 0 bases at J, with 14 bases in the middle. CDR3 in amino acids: CASSSVETYSNQPQHF. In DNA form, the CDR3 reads TGTGCCAGTAGTTCGGTCGAGACGTATAGCAATCAGCCCCAGCATTTT.

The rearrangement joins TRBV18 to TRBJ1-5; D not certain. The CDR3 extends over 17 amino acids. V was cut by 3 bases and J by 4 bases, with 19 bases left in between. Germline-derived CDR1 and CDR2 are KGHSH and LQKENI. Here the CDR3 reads CASSPFQVGSPNQPQHF. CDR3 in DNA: TGTGCCAGCTCACCGTTCCAGGTTGGGAGCCCTAATCAGCCCCAGCATTTT.

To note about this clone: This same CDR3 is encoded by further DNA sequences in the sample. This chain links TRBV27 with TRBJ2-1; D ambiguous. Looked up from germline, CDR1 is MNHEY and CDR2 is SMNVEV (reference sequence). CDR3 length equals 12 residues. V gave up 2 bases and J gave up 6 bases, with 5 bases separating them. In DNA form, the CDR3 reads TGTGCCAGCAGTTTACTCGGCAATGAGCAGTTCTTC. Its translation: CASSLLGNEQFF.

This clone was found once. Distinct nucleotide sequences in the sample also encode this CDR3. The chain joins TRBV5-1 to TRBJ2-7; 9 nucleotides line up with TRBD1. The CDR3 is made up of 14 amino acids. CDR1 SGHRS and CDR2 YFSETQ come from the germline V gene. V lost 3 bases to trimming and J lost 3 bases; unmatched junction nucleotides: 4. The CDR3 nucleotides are TGCGCCAGCAGCTCCGGGACAGGGAGCTACGAGCAGTACTTC. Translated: CASSSGTGSYEQYF.

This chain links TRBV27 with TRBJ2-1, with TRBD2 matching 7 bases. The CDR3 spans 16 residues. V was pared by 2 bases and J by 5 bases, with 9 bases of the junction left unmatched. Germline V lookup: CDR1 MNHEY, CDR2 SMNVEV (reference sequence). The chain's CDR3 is CASSLELALANNEQFF. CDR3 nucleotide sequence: TGTGCCAGCAGTTTAGAACTAGCGTTGGCGAACAATGAGCAGTTCTTC.

CDR3 bases: TGTGCCAGCAGCTTACAGGGGGCGCGCACAGATACGCAGTATTTT. Amino acids: CASSLQGARTDTQYF. V and J are TRBV7-3 and TRBJ2-3; 8 bases line up with TRBD1. The CDR3 has 15 residues. CDR1 and CDR2 (germline): SGHTA, FQGTGA. J was trimmed by 1 base and V by 2 bases; bases with no gene match: 2.

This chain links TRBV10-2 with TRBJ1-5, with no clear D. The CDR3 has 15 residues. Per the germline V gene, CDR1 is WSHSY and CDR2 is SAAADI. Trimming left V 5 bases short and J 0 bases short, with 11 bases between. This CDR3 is CASSRSANSNQPQHF. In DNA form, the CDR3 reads TGCGCCAGCAGTAGGTCAGCGAATAGCAATCAGCCCCAGCATTTT.

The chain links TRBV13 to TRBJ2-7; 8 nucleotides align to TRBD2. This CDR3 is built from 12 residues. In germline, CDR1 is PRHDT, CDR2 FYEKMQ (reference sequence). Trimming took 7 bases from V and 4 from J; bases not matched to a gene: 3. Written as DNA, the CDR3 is TGTGCCAGCACGGCGGGAGGTTACGAGCAGTACTTC. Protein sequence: CASTAGGYEQYF.

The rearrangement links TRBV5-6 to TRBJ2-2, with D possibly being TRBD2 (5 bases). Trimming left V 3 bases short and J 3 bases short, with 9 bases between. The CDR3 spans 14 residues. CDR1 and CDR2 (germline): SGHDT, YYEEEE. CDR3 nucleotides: TGTGCCAGCAGCTGGCGGCGGGACACCGGGGAGCTGTTTTTT. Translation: CASSWRRDTGELFF.

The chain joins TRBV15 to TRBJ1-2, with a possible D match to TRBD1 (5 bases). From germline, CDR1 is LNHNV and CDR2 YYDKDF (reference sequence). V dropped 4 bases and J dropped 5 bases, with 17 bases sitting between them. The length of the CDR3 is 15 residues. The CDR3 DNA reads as TGTGCCACCAGCAATCCGACAGCGGTAGTATATGGCTACACCTTC. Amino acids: CATSNPTAVVYGYTF.

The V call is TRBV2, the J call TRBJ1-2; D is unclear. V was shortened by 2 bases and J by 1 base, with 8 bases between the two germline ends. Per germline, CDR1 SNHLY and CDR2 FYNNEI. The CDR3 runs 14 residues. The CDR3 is CASSETPDNYGYTF. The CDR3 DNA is TGTGCCAGCAGTGAAACCCCAGATAACTATGGCTACACCTTC.

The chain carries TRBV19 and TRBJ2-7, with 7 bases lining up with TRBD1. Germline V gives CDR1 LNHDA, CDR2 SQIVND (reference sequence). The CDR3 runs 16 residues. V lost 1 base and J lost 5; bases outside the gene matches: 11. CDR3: CASSIGWTGTFHEQYF. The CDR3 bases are TGTGCCAGTAGTATAGGATGGACAGGAACCTTCCACGAGCAGTACTTC.

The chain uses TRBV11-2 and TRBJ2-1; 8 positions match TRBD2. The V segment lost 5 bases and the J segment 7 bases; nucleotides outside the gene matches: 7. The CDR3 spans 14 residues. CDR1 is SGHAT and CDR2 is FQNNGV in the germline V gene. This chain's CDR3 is CASSPYAGGNEQFF. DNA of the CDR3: TGTGCCAGCAGCCCCTATGCGGGAGGTAATGAGCAGTTCTTC.

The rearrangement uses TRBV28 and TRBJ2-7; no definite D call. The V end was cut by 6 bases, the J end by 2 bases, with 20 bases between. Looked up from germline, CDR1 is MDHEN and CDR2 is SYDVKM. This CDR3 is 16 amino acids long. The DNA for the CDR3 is TGTGCCAGCAGAAAAAGGTGGACGGAGAACCCCTACGAGCAGTACTTC. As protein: CASRKRWTENPYEQYF.

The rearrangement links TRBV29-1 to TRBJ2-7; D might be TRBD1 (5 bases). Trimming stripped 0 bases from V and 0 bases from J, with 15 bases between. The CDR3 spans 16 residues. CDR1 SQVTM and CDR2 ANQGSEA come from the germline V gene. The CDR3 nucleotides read TGCAGCGTTGAAGATAGTAGGGGCTCCAGCTCCTACGAGCAGTACTTC. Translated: CSVEDSRGSSSYEQYF.

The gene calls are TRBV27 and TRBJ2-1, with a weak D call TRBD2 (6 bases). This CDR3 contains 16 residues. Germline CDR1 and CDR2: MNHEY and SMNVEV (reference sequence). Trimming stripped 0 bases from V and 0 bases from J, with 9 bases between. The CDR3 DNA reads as TGTGCCAGCAGTTTATCTGCGGGGAGCTCCTACAATGAGCAGTTCTTC. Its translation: CASSLSAGSSYNEQFF.

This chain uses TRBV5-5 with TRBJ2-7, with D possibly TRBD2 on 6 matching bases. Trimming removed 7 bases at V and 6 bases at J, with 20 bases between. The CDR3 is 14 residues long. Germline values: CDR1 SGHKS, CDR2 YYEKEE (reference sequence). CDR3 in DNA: TGTGCCAGCGCCAGTGCGGGGAGTACGGGCGAGCAGTACTTC. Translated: CASASAGSTGEQYF.

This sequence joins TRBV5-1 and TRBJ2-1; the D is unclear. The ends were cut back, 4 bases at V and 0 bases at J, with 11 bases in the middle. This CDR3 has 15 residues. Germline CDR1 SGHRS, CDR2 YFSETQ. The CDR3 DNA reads TGCGCCAGCAGCGGAGAACAAAGCTCCTACAATGAGCAGTTCTTC. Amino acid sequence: CASSGEQSSYNEQFF.

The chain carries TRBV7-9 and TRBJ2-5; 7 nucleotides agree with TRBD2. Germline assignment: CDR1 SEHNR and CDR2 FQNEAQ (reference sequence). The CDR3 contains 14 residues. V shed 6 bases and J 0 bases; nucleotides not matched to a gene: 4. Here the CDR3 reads CASRREGHQETQYF. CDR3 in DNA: TGTGCCAGCAGGAGGGAGGGACACCAAGAGACCCAGTACTTC.

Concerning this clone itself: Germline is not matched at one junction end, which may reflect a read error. The CDR3 DNA is TGCAGCGTAGAAGACTCAGGGAGGTGGGACAATGAGCAGTTCTTC. Translated: CSVEDSGRWDNEQFF. V usage is TRBV29-1 and J usage is TRBJ2-1, with D possibly matching TRBD2 (6 bases). This CDR3 has 15 amino acids. Germline V gene sequence: CDR1 SQVTM, CDR2 ANQGSEA.

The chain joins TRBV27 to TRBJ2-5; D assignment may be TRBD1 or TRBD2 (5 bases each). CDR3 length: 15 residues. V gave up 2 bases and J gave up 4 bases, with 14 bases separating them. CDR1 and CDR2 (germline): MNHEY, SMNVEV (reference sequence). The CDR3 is CASSLRVAGRETQYF. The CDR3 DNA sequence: TGTGCCAGCAGTTTACGAGTCGCAGGGAGAGAGACCCAGTACTTC.

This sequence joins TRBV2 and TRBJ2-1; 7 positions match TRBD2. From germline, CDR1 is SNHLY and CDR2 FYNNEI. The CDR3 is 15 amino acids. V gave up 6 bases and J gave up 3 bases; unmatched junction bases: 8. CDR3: CASRIGGSNYNEQFF. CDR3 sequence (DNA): TGTGCCAGCAGAATCGGCGGGAGTAACTACAATGAGCAGTTCTTC.

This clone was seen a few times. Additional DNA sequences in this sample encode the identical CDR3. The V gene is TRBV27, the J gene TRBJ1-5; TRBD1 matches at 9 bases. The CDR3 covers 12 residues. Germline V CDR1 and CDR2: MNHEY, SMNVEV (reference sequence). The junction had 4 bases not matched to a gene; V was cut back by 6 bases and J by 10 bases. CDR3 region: CASRTGGQPQHF. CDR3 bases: TGTGCCAGCAGGACAGGGGGTCAACCCCAGCATTTT.